This TCR beta chain was sequenced in a study of control samples from healthy donors and cancer patients. The table came from immunoSEQ multiplex PCR; TCRdb's copy has only in-frame clones and leaves some out. The sample contains roughly 50,000 clones, 94% of which appear only once. This CDR3 contains 13 residues. The germline CDR1 and CDR2 sequences are MNHEY and SVGAGI. V lost 8 bases and J lost 3, with 11 bases in between. This chain links TRBV6-5 with TRBJ1-5; D possibly corresponds to TRBD1 (5 bases). The sample consisted of blood. This clonotype originated in a young man in good health. The CDR3 reads CASRAGSNQPQHF. The CDR3 bases are TGTGCCAGCCGGGCAGGGTCCAATCAGCCCCAGCATTTT.